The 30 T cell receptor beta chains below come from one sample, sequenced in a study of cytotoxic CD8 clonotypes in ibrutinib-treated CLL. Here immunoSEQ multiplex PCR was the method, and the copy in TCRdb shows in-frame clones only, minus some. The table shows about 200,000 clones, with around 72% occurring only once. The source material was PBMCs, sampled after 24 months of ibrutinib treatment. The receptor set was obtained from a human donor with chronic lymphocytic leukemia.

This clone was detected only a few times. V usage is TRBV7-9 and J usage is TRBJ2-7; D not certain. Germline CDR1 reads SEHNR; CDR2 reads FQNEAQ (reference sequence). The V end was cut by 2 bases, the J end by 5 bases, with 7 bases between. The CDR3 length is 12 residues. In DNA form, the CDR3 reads TGTGCCAGCAGCTTATTGTTGGACGAGCAGTACTTC. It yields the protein CASSLLLDEQYF.

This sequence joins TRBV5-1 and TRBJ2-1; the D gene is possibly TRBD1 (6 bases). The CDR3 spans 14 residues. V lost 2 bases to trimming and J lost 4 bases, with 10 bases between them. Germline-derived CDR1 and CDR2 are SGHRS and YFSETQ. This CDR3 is CASSFETGYNEQFF. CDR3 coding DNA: TGCGCCAGCAGCTTCGAGACAGGATACAATGAGCAGTTCTTC.

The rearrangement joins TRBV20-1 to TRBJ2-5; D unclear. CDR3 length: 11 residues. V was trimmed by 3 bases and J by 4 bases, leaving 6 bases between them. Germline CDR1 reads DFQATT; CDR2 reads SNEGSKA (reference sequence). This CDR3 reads CSASPRETQYF. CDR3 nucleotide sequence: TGCAGTGCTAGCCCGCGAGAGACCCAGTACTTC.

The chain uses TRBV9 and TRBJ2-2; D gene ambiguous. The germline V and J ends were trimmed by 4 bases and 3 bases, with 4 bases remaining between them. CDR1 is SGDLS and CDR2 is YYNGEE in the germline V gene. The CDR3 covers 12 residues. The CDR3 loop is CASSFHTGELFF. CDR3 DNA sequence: TGTGCCAGCAGCTTCCACACCGGGGAGCTGTTTTTT.

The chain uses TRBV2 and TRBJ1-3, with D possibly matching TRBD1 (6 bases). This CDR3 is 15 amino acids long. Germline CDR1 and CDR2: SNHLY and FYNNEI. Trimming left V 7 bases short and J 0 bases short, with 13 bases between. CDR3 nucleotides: TGTGCCAGCACCTACGGGACAACCTCTGGAAACACCATATATTTT. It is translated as CASTYGTTSGNTIYF.

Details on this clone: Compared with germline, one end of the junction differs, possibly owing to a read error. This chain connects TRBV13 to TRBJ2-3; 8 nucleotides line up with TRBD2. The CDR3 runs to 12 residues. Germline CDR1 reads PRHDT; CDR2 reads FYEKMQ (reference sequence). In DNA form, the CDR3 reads TGTGCCAGCAGCTTGGAAGCGGGAGAATGGGATTTT. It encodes CASSLEAGEWDF.

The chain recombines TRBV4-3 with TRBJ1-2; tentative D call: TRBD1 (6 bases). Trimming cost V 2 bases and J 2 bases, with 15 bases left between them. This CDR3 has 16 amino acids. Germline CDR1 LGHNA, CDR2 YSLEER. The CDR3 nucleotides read TGCGCCAGCAGCCAAATCCCCAGAGACAGGAACTATGGCTACACCTTC. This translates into CASSQIPRDRNYGYTF.

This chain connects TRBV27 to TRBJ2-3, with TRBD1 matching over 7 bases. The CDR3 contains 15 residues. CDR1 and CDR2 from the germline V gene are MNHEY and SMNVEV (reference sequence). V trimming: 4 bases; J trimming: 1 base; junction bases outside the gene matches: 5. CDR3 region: CASSYDRAGTDTQYF. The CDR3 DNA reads TGTGCCAGCAGTTATGACAGGGCAGGCACAGATACGCAGTATTTT.

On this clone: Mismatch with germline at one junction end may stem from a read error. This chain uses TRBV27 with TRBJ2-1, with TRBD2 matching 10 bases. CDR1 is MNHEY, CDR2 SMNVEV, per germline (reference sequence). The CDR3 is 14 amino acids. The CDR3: CASSPTPLAGELFF. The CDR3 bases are TGTGCCAGCAGTCCCACCCCTCTAGCGGGAGAGCTGTTCTTC.

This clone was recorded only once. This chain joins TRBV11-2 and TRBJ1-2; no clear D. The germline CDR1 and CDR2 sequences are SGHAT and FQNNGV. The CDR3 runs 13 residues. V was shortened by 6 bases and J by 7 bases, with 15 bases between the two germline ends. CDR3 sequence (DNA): TGTGCCAGCAGTCCTTCGGCACTTCCTGGCTACACCTTC. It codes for CASSPSALPGYTF. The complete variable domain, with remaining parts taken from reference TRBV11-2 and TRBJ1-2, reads EAGVAQSPRYKIIEKRQSVAFWCNPISGHATLYWYQQILGQGPKLLIQFQNNGVVDDSQLPKDRFSAERLKGVDSTLKIQPAKLEDSAVYLCASSPSALPGYTFGSGTRLTVV.

As DNA, the CDR3 is TGCGCCAGCAGTCACGGCTTATCCTACGAGCAGTACTTC. Translation: CASSHGLSYEQYF. This rearrangement joins TRBV10-1 to TRBJ2-7; D is ambiguous. The CDR3 runs to 13 residues. Germline V CDR1 and CDR2: WNHNN, SYGVQD (reference sequence). The V and J ends lost 5 bases and 1 base respectively, with 9 bases between them.

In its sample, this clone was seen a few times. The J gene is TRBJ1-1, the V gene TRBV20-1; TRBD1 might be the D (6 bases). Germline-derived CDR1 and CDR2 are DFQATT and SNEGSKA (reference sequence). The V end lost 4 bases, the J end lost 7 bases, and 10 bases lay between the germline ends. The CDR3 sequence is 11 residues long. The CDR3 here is CSATQGHEAFF. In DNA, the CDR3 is TGCAGTGCTACGCAGGGACATGAAGCTTTCTTT.

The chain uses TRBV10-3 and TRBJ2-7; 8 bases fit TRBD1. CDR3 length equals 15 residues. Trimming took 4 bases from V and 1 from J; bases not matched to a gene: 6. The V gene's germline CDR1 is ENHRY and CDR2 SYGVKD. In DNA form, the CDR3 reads TGTGCCATCAGTGGTTCCGGGACAGGATCCTACGAGCAGTACTTC. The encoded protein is CAISGSGTGSYEQYF.

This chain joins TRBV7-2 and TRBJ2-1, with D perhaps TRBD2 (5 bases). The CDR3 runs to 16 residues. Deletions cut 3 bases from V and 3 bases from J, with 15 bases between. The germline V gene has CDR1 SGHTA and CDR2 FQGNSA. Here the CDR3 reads CASSFSAEGLYNEQFF. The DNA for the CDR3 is TGTGCCAGCAGCTTTTCTGCTGAAGGACTCTACAATGAGCAGTTCTTC.

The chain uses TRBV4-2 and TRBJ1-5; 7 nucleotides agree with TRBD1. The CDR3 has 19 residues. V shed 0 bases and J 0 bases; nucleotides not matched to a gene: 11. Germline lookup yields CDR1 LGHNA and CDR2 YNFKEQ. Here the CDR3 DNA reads TGTGCCAGCAGCCAAGATCTGGCAGGGGGGGATCGTAGCAATCAGCCCCAGCATTTT. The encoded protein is CASSQDLAGGDRSNQPQHF.

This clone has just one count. The CDR3: CASSPLGDGHEAFF. Written as DNA, the CDR3 is TGTGCCAGCAGCCCCCTGGGGGATGGACATGAAGCTTTCTTT. This chain joins TRBV9 and TRBJ1-1, with D possibly matching TRBD1 (5 bases). Germline assignment: CDR1 SGDLS and CDR2 YYNGEE. This CDR3 has 14 residues. Trimming took 4 bases from V and 7 from J, leaving 17 bases between them.

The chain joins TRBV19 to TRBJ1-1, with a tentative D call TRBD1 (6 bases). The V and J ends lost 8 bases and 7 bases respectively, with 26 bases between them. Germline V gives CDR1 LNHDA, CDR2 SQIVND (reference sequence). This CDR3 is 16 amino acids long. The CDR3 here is CASWGLQPTGTNEAFF. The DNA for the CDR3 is TGTGCCAGTTGGGGTTTACAGCCCACAGGGACGAATGAAGCTTTCTTT.

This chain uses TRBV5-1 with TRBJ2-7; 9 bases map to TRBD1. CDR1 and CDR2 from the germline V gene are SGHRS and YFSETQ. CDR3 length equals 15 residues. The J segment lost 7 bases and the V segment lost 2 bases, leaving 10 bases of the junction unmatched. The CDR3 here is CASSLAGTGSREQYF. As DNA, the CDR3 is TGCGCCAGCAGCTTAGCTGGGACAGGGTCGAGGGAGCAGTACTTC.

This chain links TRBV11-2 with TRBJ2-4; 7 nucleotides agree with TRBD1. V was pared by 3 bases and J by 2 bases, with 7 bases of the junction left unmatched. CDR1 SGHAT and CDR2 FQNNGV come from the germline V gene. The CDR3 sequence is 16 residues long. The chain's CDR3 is CASSFTGVSSKNIQYF. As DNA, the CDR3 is TGTGCCAGCAGCTTCACAGGGGTATCATCCAAAAACATTCAGTACTTC.

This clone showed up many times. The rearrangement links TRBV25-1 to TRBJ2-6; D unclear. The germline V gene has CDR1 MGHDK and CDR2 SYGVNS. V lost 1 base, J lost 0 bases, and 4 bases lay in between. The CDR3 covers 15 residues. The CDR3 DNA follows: TGTGCCAGCAGTGAATTTGGCTCTGGGGCCAACGTCCTGACTTTC. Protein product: CASSEFGSGANVLTF.

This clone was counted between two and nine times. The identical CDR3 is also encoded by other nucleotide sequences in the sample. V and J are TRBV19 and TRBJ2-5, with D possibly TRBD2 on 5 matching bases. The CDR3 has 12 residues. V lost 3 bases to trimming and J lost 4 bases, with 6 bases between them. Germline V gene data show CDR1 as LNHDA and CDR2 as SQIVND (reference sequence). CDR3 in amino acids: CASSIRGETQYF. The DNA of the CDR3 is TGTGCCAGTAGTATCCGGGGAGAGACCCAGTACTTC.

CDR3 residues: CASSLAILAEPRDEQFF. DNA for the CDR3: TGCGCCAGCAGCTTGGCTATCCTAGCGGAACCGCGTGATGAGCAGTTCTTC. The chain is built from TRBV5-1 and TRBJ2-1; 7 bases are a match to TRBD2. The length of the CDR3 is 17 residues. V shed 0 bases, J shed 8 bases, and the junction held 14 bases outside the gene matches. Germline CDR1 reads SGHRS; CDR2 reads YFSETQ.

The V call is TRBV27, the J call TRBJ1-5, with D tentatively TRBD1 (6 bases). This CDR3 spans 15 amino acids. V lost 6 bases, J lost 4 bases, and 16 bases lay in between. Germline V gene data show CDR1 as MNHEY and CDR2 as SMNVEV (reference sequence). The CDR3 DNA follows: TGTGCCAGCAGGCACCTGTACAGGGAAAATCAGCCCCAGCATTTT. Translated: CASRHLYRENQPQHF.

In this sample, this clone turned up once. CDR3 in amino acids: CASSYWTASNTGELFF. The DNA for the CDR3 is TGTGCCAGCAGCTACTGGACGGCTTCGAACACCGGGGAGCTGTTTTTT. V is TRBV7-6 and J is TRBJ2-2; no firm D call. This CDR3 spans 16 amino acids. Per the germline V gene, CDR1 is SGHVS and CDR2 is FNYEAQ. Deletions cut 4 bases from V and 0 bases from J, with 12 bases between.

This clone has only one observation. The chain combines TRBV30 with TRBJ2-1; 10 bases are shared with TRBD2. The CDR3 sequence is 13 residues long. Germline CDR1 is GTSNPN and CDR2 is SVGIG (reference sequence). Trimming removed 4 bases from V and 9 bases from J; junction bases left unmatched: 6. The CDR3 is CAWTVLAGAEQFF. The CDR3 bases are TGTGCCTGGACCGTTCTAGCGGGAGCTGAGCAGTTCTTC.

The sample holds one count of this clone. The CDR3 region has the DNA TGCGCCAGCAAGGGCTCAGGGGCCTCCTACAATGAGCAGTTCTTC. This translates into CASKGSGASYNEQFF. This chain links TRBV5-1 with TRBJ2-1; D is possibly TRBD1 (6 bases). V was clipped by 6 bases and J by 0 bases, with 13 bases between them. This CDR3 is built from 15 residues. The germline V gene encodes CDR1 SGHRS and CDR2 YFSETQ.

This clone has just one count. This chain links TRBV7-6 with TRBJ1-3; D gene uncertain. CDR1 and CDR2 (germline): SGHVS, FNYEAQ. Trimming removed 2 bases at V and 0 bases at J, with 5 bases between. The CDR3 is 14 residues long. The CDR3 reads CASSLPGSGNTIYF. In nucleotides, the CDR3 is TGTGCCAGCAGCTTACCCGGCTCTGGAAACACCATATATTTT.

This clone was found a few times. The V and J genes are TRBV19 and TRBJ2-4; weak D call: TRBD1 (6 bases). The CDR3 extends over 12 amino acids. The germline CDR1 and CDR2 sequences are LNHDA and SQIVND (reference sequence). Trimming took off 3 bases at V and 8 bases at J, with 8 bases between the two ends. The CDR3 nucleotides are TGTGCCAGTAGTATGACAGGACACATTCAGTACTTC. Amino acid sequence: CASSMTGHIQYF.

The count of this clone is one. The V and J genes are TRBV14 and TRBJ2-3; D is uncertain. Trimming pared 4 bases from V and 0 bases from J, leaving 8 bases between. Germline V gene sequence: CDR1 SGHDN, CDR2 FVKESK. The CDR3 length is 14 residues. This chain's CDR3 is CASSRLTSTDTQYF. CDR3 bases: TGTGCCAGCAGCCGGCTAACTAGCACAGATACGCAGTATTTT.

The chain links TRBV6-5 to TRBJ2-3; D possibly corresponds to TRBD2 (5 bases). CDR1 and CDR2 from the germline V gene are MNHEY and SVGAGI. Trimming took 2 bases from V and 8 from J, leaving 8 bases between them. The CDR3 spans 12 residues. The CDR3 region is CASSYEGFTQYF. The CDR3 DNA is TGTGCCAGCAGTTACGAGGGTTTTACGCAGTATTTT.